A few counts support the clone carrying this TCR beta chain. The antigen is unknown. TCRdb analysed the 5' RACE reads with MiXCR anew, one entry per CDR3 protein. The sample yields hundreds of thousands of distinct CDR3 sequences, less than 25% seen once. These data belong to a study of T-cell memory formation after mild COVID-19. V lost 2 bases to trimming and J lost 3 bases, with 7 bases between them. Germline CDR1 and CDR2: SGHAT and FQNNGV. The CDR3 totals 13 residues. Study-wide findings and caveats: Cross-reactive memory seemingly joined, as some responding clones were found in pre-infection memory. Among CD4+ contracting clones, most were CM and EM, and CD8+ ones EMRA.

The sample comprised PBMCs or a T cell subset sorted from them (not recorded which). The chain combines TRBV11-2 with TRBJ2-5; tentative D call: TRBD1 (6 bases). The origin of this receptor is an adult woman who had mild COVID-19 (a few samples of this study predate the infection). Cell type and time point are not known. CDR3 residues: CASSLRQEETQYF. CDR3 sequence (DNA): TGTGCCAGCAGCTTACGACAGGAAGAGACCCAGTACTTC. Complete variable domain (other parts from reference TRBV11-2 and TRBJ2-5): EAGVAQSPRYKIIEKRQSVAFWCNPISGHATLYWYQQILGQGPKLLIQFQNNGVVDDSQLPKDRFSAERLKGVDSTLKIQPAKLEDSAVYLCASSLRQEETQYFGPGTRLLVL.